This entry lists 15 T cell receptor beta chains sequenced from one sample in a study of T cell responses to AZD1222 COVID-19 vaccine. Produced via immunoSEQ multiplex PCR; TCRdb's table is partial and in-frame only. The repertoire holds about 120,000 clones, with roughly 88% as singletons. This sample comprised peripheral blood, obtained on day 0 of AZD1222 vaccination. These receptors originate from an adult in good health.

This clone turned up a few times. The V call is TRBV3-1 (or the pseudogene TRBV3-2), the J call TRBJ1-2; D possibly corresponds to TRBD1 (5 bases). CDR1 LGHDT and CDR2 YNNKEL come from the germline V gene (reference sequence). The CDR3 has 15 residues. Trimming pared 0 bases from V and 9 bases from J, leaving 17 bases between. In DNA, the CDR3 is TGTGCCAGCAGCCAAGACGGGACCTCCCGGGAAAGCTACACCTTC. Protein: CASSQDGTSRESYTF.

This clone has at least ten counts. This CDR3 is CARPTGLYGYTF. In DNA form, the CDR3 reads TGCGCCAGACCGACAGGGTTGTATGGCTACACCTTC. The chain combines TRBV23-1 with TRBJ1-2, with TRBD1 matching 7 bases. TRBV23-1 carries the ORF label, with uncertain function. The CDR3 loop spans 12 amino acids. With V trimmed by 9 bases and J by 5 bases, 6 bases remained unmatched.

As for this clone: Its ends do not fully match the called genes, so a read error is possible. The chain carries TRBV11-3 and TRBJ1-1; no definite D call. The CDR3 loop spans 12 amino acids. Per the germline V gene, CDR1 is SGHNT and CDR2 is YENEEA. CDR3 in DNA: TGTGCCAGCAGCCTAGACCTGGGTGAAGCTTTCTTT. Residues: CASSLDLGEAFF.

This chain connects TRBV5-1 to TRBJ2-7, with D maybe TRBD2 (6 bases). V lost 4 bases and J lost 7, with 12 bases in between. The CDR3 length is 12 residues. Germline CDR1 is SGHRS and CDR2 is YFSETQ. In DNA form, the CDR3 reads TGCGCCAGCAGCCAGGAGGCGGGGGAGCAGTACTTC. Encoded protein: CASSQEAGEQYF.

The J gene is TRBJ1-2, the V gene TRBV28; D gene unclear. From germline, CDR1 is MDHEN and CDR2 SYDVKM. The length of the CDR3 is 8 residues. DNA for the CDR3: TGTTATCACTATGGCTACACCTTC. It yields the protein CYHYGYTF.

The chain combines TRBV12-3 or TRBV12-4 with TRBJ2-2; D remains ambiguous. Trimming removed 6 bases from V and 7 bases from J, with 12 bases in between. This CDR3 has 13 residues. The CDR3 is CASSRRVGGELFF. CDR3 DNA: TGTGCCAGCAGCCGCCGTGTCGGCGGGGAGCTGTTTTTT.

The chain has TRBV19 and TRBJ1-1; 8 nucleotides agree with TRBD1. CDR1 is LNHDA and CDR2 is SQIVND in the germline V gene (reference sequence). Trimming cost V 7 bases and J 4 bases; bases outside gene matches: 8. This CDR3 contains 14 residues. CDR3 in DNA: TGTGCCAGTACGTTCAGGGGGCTGAGCACTGAAGCTTTCTTT. It is translated as CASTFRGLSTEAFF.

This clone has a single count. The CDR3 region is CASSDNYEQYF. DNA for the CDR3: TGTGCCAGCAGCGACAATTACGAGCAGTACTTC. The chain uses TRBV2 and TRBJ2-7; D is ambiguous. Per germline, CDR1 SNHLY and CDR2 FYNNEI. The length of the CDR3 is 11 residues. V shed 6 bases and J shed 4 bases, with 7 bases lying between them.

This rearrangement joins TRBV11-3 to TRBJ2-5, with D hard to call. The V and J ends lost 5 bases and 4 bases respectively, with 17 bases between them. CDR1 SGHNT and CDR2 YENEEA come from the germline V gene. There are 15 residues in the CDR3. The CDR3 reads CASSPTFPVGETQYF. CDR3 nucleotide sequence: TGTGCCAGCAGCCCAACCTTCCCGGTGGGAGAGACCCAGTACTTC.

The V call is TRBV20-1, the J call TRBJ1-2; D remains ambiguous. Germline CDR1 reads DFQATT; CDR2 reads SNEGSKA (reference sequence). This CDR3 comprises 10 residues. V gave up 1 base and J gave up 7 bases, with 4 bases separating them. The CDR3 sequence: CSARVGGYTF. DNA of the CDR3: TGCAGTGCTAGAGTGGGTGGCTACACCTTC.

This rearrangement joins TRBV3-1 (or the pseudogene TRBV3-2) to TRBJ1-2, with D possibly TRBD1 on 5 matching bases. The CDR3 loop spans 13 amino acids. The germline CDR1 and CDR2 sequences are LGHDT and YNNKEL (reference sequence). V lost 8 bases to trimming and J lost 8 bases, with 18 bases between them. The CDR3 here is CASWGDGTSGYTF. CDR3 nucleotide sequence: TGTGCCAGCTGGGGGGACGGGACGTCGGGCTACACCTTC.

This chain uses TRBV28 with TRBJ2-1, with 13 nucleotides matching TRBD2. Losses at the gene ends were 6 bases for V and 0 bases for J; bases not matched to a gene: 11. The CDR3 sequence is 19 residues long. CDR1 is MDHEN and CDR2 is SYDVKM in the germline V gene. The CDR3 region is CASSPRLAGGPPSYNEQFF. The CDR3 region has the DNA TGTGCCAGCAGCCCAAGACTAGCGGGGGGCCCCCCCTCCTACAATGAGCAGTTCTTC.

This clone was seen just once. The V gene is TRBV28, the J gene TRBJ1-1, with 7 bases matching TRBD1. Germline V gene lookup returns CDR1 MDHEN and CDR2 SYDVKM. The CDR3 runs to 15 residues. The junction had 9 bases not matched to a gene; V was cut back by 6 bases and J by 2 bases. Here the CDR3 DNA reads TGTGCCAGCAGGACCCCAGGGGGGAGAAACACTGAAGCTTTCTTT. Amino acid sequence: CASRTPGGRNTEAFF.

The genes are TRBV28 and TRBJ1-4; D may be TRBD1 (6 bases). Trimming left V 2 bases short and J 8 bases short, with 15 bases between. The V gene's germline CDR1 is MDHEN and CDR2 SYDVKM. CDR3 size: 15 residues. This chain's CDR3 is CASSLRTPQGEKLFF. CDR3 coding DNA: TGTGCCAGCAGTTTACGGACACCTCAGGGGGAAAAACTGTTTTTT.

This chain connects TRBV6-2 or TRBV6-3 to TRBJ1-5, with D maybe TRBD1 (5 bases). V lost 7 bases and J 11 bases, leaving 24 bases between the germline ends. Germline values: CDR1 MNHEY, CDR2 SVGEGT. This CDR3 region has 15 residues. The CDR3: CASTPMGRISVAQHF. The CDR3 bases are TGTGCCAGCACCCCCATGGGGCGGATATCAGTGGCCCAGCATTTT.